This T cell receptor (beta chain) stems from a study of T cells in Graves' hyperthyroidism and ophthalmopathy. Study-wide points: Ophthalmopathy and stable hyperthyroidism were told apart by a 13 V-J model. The model foresaw ophthalmopathy a median roughly 6.3 months prior to onset. The majority of expanded thyroid clonotypes above 0.001 also appeared in blood.

Authors of the study amplified TCR beta CDR3 regions from RNA transcripts. The HTBI set primed first-round TCR CDR3 RT-PCR. TCRdb re-called the multiplex PCR reads through MiXCR, storing one row per CDR3 protein. Of hundreds of thousands of distinct CDR3 sequences in the sample, approximately 15% were seen once. Absence of ophthalmopathy progression within 18 months defined stable Graves' hyperthyroidism. The CDR3 totals 16 residues. About this clonotype itself: As yet, its antigen is unknown. Germline is not matched at one junction end, which may reflect a read error.

J is TRBJ1-3 and V is TRBV12-3 or TRBV12-4; 7 nucleotides align to TRBD1. This sequence was found in a woman aged 30 to 39 with Graves' hyperthyroidism. Specimen: blood. The CDR3: CDSSLEGQHSGNTIYF. The CDR3 bases are TGTGACAGCAGTTTAGAGGGACAGCACTCTGGAAACACCATATATTTT.